Listed here are 10 T cell receptor beta chains from one sample, sequenced in a study of T-cell reconstitution after alpha-beta-depleted transplantation in children. The TCRbeta library was prepared with unique molecular identifiers. TCRdb re-derived calls from the PCR reads in MiXCR, one entry per CDR3 protein. The sample includes some 500,000 distinct CDR3 sequences, approximately 32% seen only once; the top ten take around 2.5%. The sequences come from PBMCs from the stem cell graft donor, collected from the stem cell graft. All receptors derive from a human donor who donated a stem cell graft to a child with aplastic anemia.

This clonotype has a handful of counts. V usage is TRBV2 and J usage is TRBJ2-5; D unresolved. CDR3 length: 15 amino acids. Germline V gene sequence: CDR1 SNHLY, CDR2 FYNNEI. The V end was cut by 7 bases, the J end by 0 bases, with 15 bases between. The CDR3 DNA follows: TGTGCCAGCAAAATGGCAGATCTGTACCAAGAGACCCAGTACTTC. Translation gives CASKMADLYQETQYF. Drawing the rest from reference TRBV2 and TRBJ2-5, the complete variable domain is EPEVTQTPSHQVTQMGQEVILRCVPISNHLYFYWYRQILGQKVEFLVSFYNNEISEKSEIFDDQFSVERPDGSNFTLKIRSTKLEDSAMYFCASKMADLYQETQYFGPGTRLLVL.

The J gene is TRBJ1-1, the V gene TRBV4-2, with D perhaps matching TRBD1 (5 bases). V was clipped by 4 bases and J by 3 bases, with 15 bases between them. This CDR3 has 15 residues. Germline V gene lookup returns CDR1 LGHNA and CDR2 YNFKEQ. The CDR3 sequence: CASSLTGRADTEAFF. The CDR3 DNA is TGTGCCAGCAGCCTAACAGGTAGGGCGGACACTGAAGCTTTCTTT.

The chain couples TRBV4-1 to TRBJ2-7; 7 nucleotides line up with TRBD2. V was clipped by 4 bases and J by 4 bases; unmatched bases: 7. The CDR3 is 14 amino acids. Germline V gene lookup returns CDR1 MGHRA and CDR2 YSYEKL. In nucleotides, the CDR3 is TGCGCCAGCAGCCCATCTAGCGGAGATTACGAGCAGTACGTC. Protein sequence: CASSPSSGDYEQYV.

The V gene is TRBV7-9, the J gene TRBJ2-7, with D possibly TRBD1 on 6 matching bases. V lost 5 bases to trimming and J lost 1 base, with 15 bases between them. CDR3 length: 15 amino acids. From germline, CDR1 is SEHNR and CDR2 FQNEAQ (reference sequence). The CDR3 here is CASSRTGMESYEQYV. CDR3 DNA sequence: TGTGCCAGCAGCCGTACAGGGATGGAATCCTACGAGCAGTACGTC.

This chain links TRBV7-2 with TRBJ1-2; maybe TRBD1 (6 bases). With 0 bases removed from V and 7 bases from J, the gap between germline ends came to 15 bases. The CDR3 consists of 15 residues. Germline CDR1 reads SGHTA; CDR2 reads FQGNSA. CDR3: CASSLAGGQGPGYTF. The CDR3 DNA follows: TGTGCCAGCAGCTTAGCGGGGGGCCAGGGCCCTGGCTACACCTTC.

This clonotype was detected a few times. This sequence joins TRBV27 and TRBJ2-3; 7 bases are a match to TRBD1. The CDR3 totals 15 residues. Germline V gene sequence: CDR1 MNHEY, CDR2 SMNVEV (reference sequence). After removal of 5 bases from V and 2 bases from J, the junction contained 7 bases not matched to a gene. The CDR3 region has the DNA TGTGCCAGCAGTCCCAGACAGGGTTACACAGATACGCAGTATTTT. Its translation: CASSPRQGYTDTQYF.

This clonotype occurred many times. V gene TRBV5-1 combines with J gene TRBJ2-1; 8 bases agree with TRBD2. Germline-derived CDR1 and CDR2 are SGHRS and YFSETQ. J lost 5 bases, V lost 5 bases, and 6 bases had no gene match. There are 14 residues in the CDR3. The CDR3 loop is CASRRGLGNNEQFF. CDR3 in DNA: TGCGCCAGCAGACGGGGACTAGGCAACAATGAGCAGTTCTTC.

The rearrangement joins TRBV6-1 to TRBJ2-1, with 8 bases lining up with TRBD2. Looked up from germline, CDR1 is MNHNS and CDR2 is SASEGT. The CDR3 runs to 15 residues. J lost 0 bases, V lost 2 bases, and 0 bases had no gene match. The CDR3 sequence is CASSELAGSYNEQFF. The CDR3 nucleotides read TGTGCCAGCAGTGAACTAGCGGGCTCCTACAATGAGCAGTTCTTC.

The V and J genes are TRBV5-1 and TRBJ2-7; a possible D gene is TRBD2 (6 bases). The CDR3 spans 14 residues. Trimming stripped 1 base from V and 2 bases from J, with 10 bases between. CDR1 is SGHRS and CDR2 is YFSETQ in the germline V gene. Here the CDR3 DNA reads TGCGCCAGCAGCTTGTTGGACTACACCTACGAGCAGTACTTC. This gives the protein CASSLLDYTYEQYF.

The chain has TRBV5-1 and TRBJ2-7, with 8 bases lining up with TRBD1. CDR3 length: 15 amino acids. Germline V lookup: CDR1 SGHRS, CDR2 YFSETQ. After removal of 2 bases from V and 0 bases from J, the junction contained 4 bases not matched to a gene. CDR3 loop: CASSFRDRSSYEQYF. In DNA, the CDR3 is TGCGCCAGCAGCTTTAGGGACAGGAGCTCCTACGAGCAGTACTTC.